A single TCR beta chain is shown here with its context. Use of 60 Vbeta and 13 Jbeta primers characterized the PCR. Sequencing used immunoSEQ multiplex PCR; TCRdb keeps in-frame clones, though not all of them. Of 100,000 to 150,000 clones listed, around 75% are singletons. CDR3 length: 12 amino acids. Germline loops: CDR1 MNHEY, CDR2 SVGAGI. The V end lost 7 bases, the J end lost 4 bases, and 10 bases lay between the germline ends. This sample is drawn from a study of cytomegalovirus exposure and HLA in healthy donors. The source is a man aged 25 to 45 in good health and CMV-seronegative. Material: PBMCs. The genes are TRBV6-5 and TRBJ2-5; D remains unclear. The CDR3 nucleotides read TGTGCCAGCATCGGTCTCACAGAGACCCAGTACTTC. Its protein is CASIGLTETQYF.